These T cell receptor beta chains were read from a single sample in a study of blood T cell repertoires in COVID-19. Sequencing was performed with immunoSEQ multiplex PCR; in TCRdb, only in-frame clones are kept and a portion is missing. Of about 60,000 clones detected, over 80% appear once; the ten largest clones hold over 1.2%. Sequences were obtained from peripheral blood. These receptors all come from a man in his sixties with acute or convalescent COVID-19. Both conserved end residues are trimmed from each CDR3. D genes are given only for firm matches. The size of a clone is reported for some rows only, either as once, few or many, or as a class for expanded clones.

clone_size j_call v_call d_call cdr3_aa
few TRBJ1-5 TRBV28 TRBD1 ASSPPDRGQPQH
- TRBJ2-1 TRBV6-5 TRBD2 ASRRSSGSFNEQF
- TRBJ1-2 TRBV19 - ASTNPGAGLGYGYT
- TRBJ1-1 TRBV28 - ASSLWQGGAEAF
- TRBJ1-1 TRBV6-4 - ASSPAGDSTEAF
- TRBJ1-4 TRBV9 - ASSAPNEKLF
- TRBJ2-3 TRBV13 TRBD1 ASRPDRVGADTQY
- TRBJ2-7 TRBV19 TRBD2 ASSGRVHEQY
- TRBJ1-1 TRBV4-3 - ASSQVRGLAEAF
- TRBJ1-3 TRBV3-1/TRBV3-2 - ASSQGTVSGNTIY
- TRBJ1-1 TRBV9 TRBD1 ASSPRDRDPMNTEAF
once TRBJ1-4 TRBV13 TRBD1 ASSPTGGGTNEKLF
- TRBJ2-3 TRBV7-2 - ASTGEGRGSTDTQY
once TRBJ2-7 TRBV7-2 - ASTRSAGNTYEQY
- TRBJ2-7 TRBV7-2 - ASSLRGGPYEQY
- TRBJ2-1 TRBV30 TRBD2 AWTSGENEQF
- TRBJ1-1 TRBV4-3 - ASSQDRVPQNTEAF
- TRBJ2-5 TRBV18 - ASSPFAATPSRTQY
- TRBJ2-5 TRBV7-2 TRBD1 ASSFGQARETQY
- TRBJ2-7 TRBV28 TRBD1 ASSSPGQGSDEQY
- TRBJ2-1 TRBV19 TRBD1 ASSIGQGWYNEQF
- TRBJ2-5 TRBV11-2 - ASSLQETQY
- TRBJ2-7 TRBV28 - ASADGGSYEQY
- TRBJ2-2 TRBV7-3 TRBD2 ASSLMGGSGIGGELF
- TRBJ2-7 TRBV4-1 - ASSQGLREAVKDEQY
- TRBJ1-3 TRBV30 - AWSVLRGPGNTIY
- TRBJ2-1 TRBV12-1 - ASSQPPVAGVSEQF
- TRBJ1-5 TRBV6-5 - ASSLGGSQPQH
- TRBJ2-2 TRBV19 - ATSLYSNTGELF
- TRBJ2-5 TRBV7-9 TRBD1 ASSFDRAGTQY
- TRBJ1-2 TRBV19 - ASSAQGRAAAYYGYT
- TRBJ1-4 TRBV28 TRBD1 ASSFDRVVEKLF
- TRBJ2-7 TRBV11-3 - ASSFSGEDYEQY
- TRBJ2-3 TRBV5-8 - ASSLAGSGAFTDTQY
- TRBJ2-2 TRBV9 TRBD1 ASSVATAGGNTGELF
- TRBJ1-4 TRBV18 TRBD1 ASSLDRGHEKLF
- TRBJ2-2 TRBV7-8 TRBD1 ASSLDSGTGSRELF
- TRBJ2-7 TRBV28 TRBD1 ASSLLDRGRDEQY
- TRBJ2-1 TRBV28 - ASSLETGLRGELNEQF
- TRBJ2-4 TRBV6-5 TRBD1 ASQEGGRHQY
- TRBJ2-1 TRBV25-1 - ASSDEAGQF
- TRBJ1-2 TRBV27 - ASAEGSGPNGYT
- TRBJ1-1 TRBV30 TRBD1 AWSVLPGGGNTEAF
- TRBJ1-1 TRBV28 TRBD1 ASSPQRGQNTEAF
once TRBJ1-5 TRBV7-9 - ASSLSGVGDQPQH
- TRBJ2-5 TRBV19 TRBD1 ASSTDRGVGTQY
- TRBJ2-7 TRBV28 - ASSLVPGRPSGYEQY
- TRBJ2-1 TRBV7-3 TRBD1 ASSSLTGLSYNEQF
- TRBJ2-4 TRBV28 TRBD2 ASSQIAGGRGNIQY
- TRBJ2-7 TRBV5-5 - ASSFGGTASYEQY
- TRBJ2-5 TRBV28 - ASSPSEAYQETQY
- TRBJ2-1 TRBV5-1 TRBD1 ASSPRDSFNEQF
- TRBJ1-1 TRBV30 - AWSLGGTEAF
- TRBJ2-5 TRBV7-3 TRBD1 ASSTTGSETQY
- TRBJ2-1 TRBV24-1 TRBD2 ATSEARLAYNEQF